These 13 T cell receptor beta chains share one sample of origin, sequenced in a study of T cells expressing NK-cell markers. TCRdb re-called the 5' RACE reads; every CDR3 protein appears as one record, without DNA. Its table lists over 150,000 distinct CDR3 sequences. The specimen was blood T cells: a sorted CD56 or NKG2C T cell subset, CD4+ or CD8+ T cells, or bulk PBMC T cells (not recorded which). The receptor set was obtained from a man aged 18 to 69 in good health.

The chain employs TRBV11-3 and TRBJ2-2. The CDR3 consists of 14 residues. Per the germline V gene, CDR1 is SGHNT and CDR2 is YENEEA. The CDR3 reads CASSLRANTGELFF.

V and J are TRBV27 and TRBJ1-1; the D gene TCRdb calls, TRBD1, cannot be checked with no DNA. CDR3 length: 16 amino acids. Germline V gene lookup returns CDR1 MNHEY and CDR2 SMNVEV (reference sequence). CDR3 residues: CASSSKTGVMNTEAFF.

This rearrangement joins TRBV2 to TRBJ2-7; there is no DNA to check the TCRdb D call of TRBD1. The length of the CDR3 is 16 residues. The germline gives CDR1 SNHLY, CDR2 FYNNEI. CDR3 sequence: CASRGGGQGRPYEQYF. Supplemented by reference TRBV2 and TRBJ2-7, the full variable domain reads EPEVTQTPSHQVTQMGQEVILRCVPISNHLYFYWYRQILGQKVEFLVSFYNNEISEKSEIFDDQFSVERPDGSNFTLKIRSTKLEDSAMYFCASRGGGQGRPYEQYFGPGTRLTVT.

The chain recombines TRBV28 with TRBJ1-2. The germline gives CDR1 MDHEN, CDR2 SYDVKM. The CDR3 is made up of 16 amino acids. The CDR3: CASSWQTELFGYGYTF.

This CDR3 is CASSQEAWTSGGGTTYNEQFF. The chain employs TRBV3-1 and TRBJ2-1; TCRdb designates TRBD2, a call that cannot be tested without DNA. Germline values: CDR1 LGHDT, CDR2 YNNKEL (reference sequence). The CDR3 sequence is 21 residues long.

The rearrangement joins TRBV7-6 to TRBJ1-4. Germline V CDR1 and CDR2: SGHVS, FNYEAQ. This CDR3 has 14 amino acids. CDR3 residues: CASSLEVGSEKLFF.

The chain combines TRBV3-1 with TRBJ2-1. The germline V gene encodes CDR1 LGHDT and CDR2 YNNKEL (reference sequence). This CDR3 is built from 15 residues. CDR3 sequence: CASSQSGTVYNEQFF.

The chain carries TRBV12-3 or TRBV12-4 and TRBJ2-5; the D call of TRBD2 rests on TCRdb alone, since no DNA is present to check it. The CDR3 extends over 16 amino acids. CDR3 region: CASSGAQLGYQETQYF.

This chain uses TRBV7-2 with TRBJ2-1; TCRdb calls TRBD2, which cannot be checked without DNA. The CDR3 extends over 14 amino acids. Germline CDR1 SGHTA, CDR2 FQGNSA. The CDR3: CASRVWRGDNEQFF. The full variable domain, with the rest looked up from reference TRBV7-2 and TRBJ2-1, is GAGVSQSPSNKVTEKGKDVELRCDPISGHTALYWYRQSLGQGLEFLIYFQGNSAPDKSGLPSDRFSAERTGGSVSTLTIQRTQQEDSAVYLCASRVWRGDNEQFFGPGTRLTVL.

The gene calls are TRBV24-1 and TRBJ2-1; TCRdb proposes TRBD1, but this gene call is untestable without DNA. Looked up from germline, CDR1 is KGHDR and CDR2 is SFDVKD. This CDR3 is built from 14 residues. The CDR3 sequence is CATSGQGGYNEQFF.

The chain is built from TRBV2 and TRBJ2-7; TCRdb gives TRBD1 as the D gene, but with no DNA this cannot be confirmed. Germline assignment: CDR1 SNHLY and CDR2 FYNNEI. The CDR3 consists of 13 residues. The CDR3 spells CASNTQGRHEQYF.

This chain joins TRBV6-1 and TRBJ2-3; checking the TCRdb D call of TRBD2 is not possible without DNA. From germline, CDR1 is MNHNS and CDR2 SASEGT. This CDR3 contains 11 residues. The CDR3 loop reads CASSSGYTQYF.

The CDR3 here is CASSIGLAGYNEQFF. The chain has TRBV19 and TRBJ2-1; without DNA, the TCRdb call of TRBD2 cannot be checked. The CDR3 loop spans 15 amino acids. The germline gives CDR1 LNHDA, CDR2 SQIVND (reference sequence).